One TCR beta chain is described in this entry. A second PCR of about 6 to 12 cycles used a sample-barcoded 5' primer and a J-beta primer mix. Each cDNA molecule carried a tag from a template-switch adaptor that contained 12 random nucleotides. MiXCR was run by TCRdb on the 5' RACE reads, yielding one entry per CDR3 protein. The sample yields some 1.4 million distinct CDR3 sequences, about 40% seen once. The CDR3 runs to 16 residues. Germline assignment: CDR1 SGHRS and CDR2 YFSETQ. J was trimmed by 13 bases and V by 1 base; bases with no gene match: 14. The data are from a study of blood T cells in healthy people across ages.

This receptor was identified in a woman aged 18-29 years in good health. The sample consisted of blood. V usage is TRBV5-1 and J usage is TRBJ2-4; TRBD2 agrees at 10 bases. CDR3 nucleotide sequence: TGCGCCAGCAGCTTGCTTGCTAGCGGGAGAGGAAATGAGCAGTACTTC. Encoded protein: CASSLLASGRGNEQYF.